The rows below give T cell receptor beta chains drawn from one sample of a study of shared clonotypes between healthy human individuals. The repertoire was sequenced with immunoSEQ multiplex PCR; TCRdb's copy has only in-frame clones and lacks some. The table lists around 2.1 million clones, about 94% of them singletons, with roughly 0.13% in the top ten. The sample was naive CD4+ T cells sorted from blood. Source of these receptors: a young man in good health. Each CDR3 is given without its conserved first and last residue.

v_call: TRBV6-1
j_call: TRBJ2-7
cdr3_aa: ASSDWATYEQY

v_call: TRBV29-1
j_call: TRBJ1-1
cdr3_aa: SVRPDRGVYTEAF

v_call: TRBV10-1
j_call: TRBJ2-3
cdr3_aa: ASSASTTDTQY

v_call: TRBV6-1
j_call: TRBJ1-4
cdr3_aa: AGMGPNEKLF

v_call: TRBV7-2
j_call: TRBJ1-2
cdr3_aa: ASVPGQGLNYGYT

v_call: TRBV6-1
j_call: TRBJ2-7
cdr3_aa: ASSRTSAYEQY

v_call: TRBV30
j_call: TRBJ2-5
cdr3_aa: AWSVRTQETQY

v_call: TRBV7-2
j_call: TRBJ2-1
cdr3_aa: ASSLTGVEQF

v_call: TRBV11-2
j_call: TRBJ2-5
cdr3_aa: ASSLGVVGQETQY

v_call: TRBV7-2
j_call: TRBJ2-1
cdr3_aa: ASSLVGGRYNEQF

v_call: TRBV7-2
j_call: TRBJ2-7
cdr3_aa: ASSPTALKREPYEQY

v_call: TRBV9
j_call: TRBJ1-1
cdr3_aa: ASSLVREMNTEAF

v_call: TRBV29-1
j_call: TRBJ1-2
cdr3_aa: SVGGLGGEENYGYT

v_call: TRBV28
j_call: TRBJ1-6
cdr3_aa: ASSYTGTELNSPLH

v_call: TRBV7-9
j_call: TRBJ1-3
cdr3_aa: ASSLPPGNTIY

v_call: TRBV14
j_call: TRBJ2-1
cdr3_aa: ASSPSGGPSFREQF

v_call: TRBV20-1
j_call: TRBJ2-7
cdr3_aa: SANYEQY

v_call: TRBV10-3
j_call: TRBJ2-7
cdr3_aa: AISEMSGVGTYEQY

v_call: TRBV6-5
j_call: TRBJ2-7
cdr3_aa: ASSRHRGYEQY

v_call: TRBV11-2
j_call: TRBJ2-1
cdr3_aa: ASSQGFGPYNEQF

v_call: TRBV2
j_call: TRBJ2-3
cdr3_aa: ASSGQGTDTQY

v_call: TRBV5-4
j_call: -
cdr3_aa: ASSSTGAVSYEQY

v_call: TRBV10-1
j_call: TRBJ2-3
cdr3_aa: ASSEGRGRTDTQY

v_call: TRBV5-3
j_call: TRBJ2-5
cdr3_aa: ARSFQRGAETQY

v_call: TRBV18
j_call: TRBJ2-1
cdr3_aa: ATSGSTYNEQF

v_call: TRBV7-7
j_call: TRBJ2-1
cdr3_aa: ASSPGGDEQF

v_call: TRBV7-8
j_call: TRBJ1-6
cdr3_aa: ASSLESGVGSPLH

v_call: TRBV10-1
j_call: TRBJ2-2
cdr3_aa: ASSESAGGTGELF

v_call: TRBV6-1
j_call: TRBJ1-5
cdr3_aa: ASSEEEGGTGYSYSNQPQH

v_call: TRBV21-1
j_call: TRBJ2-5
cdr3_aa: ASGQRDNQETQY

v_call: TRBV14
j_call: TRBJ1-1
cdr3_aa: ASGWTANTEAF

v_call: TRBV30
j_call: TRBJ1-3
cdr3_aa: AWSEDGNTIY

v_call: TRBV6-5
j_call: TRBJ1-3
cdr3_aa: ASSRDRVAGNTIY

v_call: TRBV6-1
j_call: TRBJ1-4
cdr3_aa: ASSETGALREKLF

v_call: TRBV18
j_call: TRBJ1-2
cdr3_aa: ASSHGQGTFANYGYT

v_call: TRBV6-6
j_call: TRBJ2-5
cdr3_aa: ASSSAETQY

v_call: TRBV30
j_call: TRBJ1-2
cdr3_aa: AWRVQGSVYGYT

v_call: TRBV5-1
j_call: TRBJ1-1
cdr3_aa: ASSSQEMNTEAF